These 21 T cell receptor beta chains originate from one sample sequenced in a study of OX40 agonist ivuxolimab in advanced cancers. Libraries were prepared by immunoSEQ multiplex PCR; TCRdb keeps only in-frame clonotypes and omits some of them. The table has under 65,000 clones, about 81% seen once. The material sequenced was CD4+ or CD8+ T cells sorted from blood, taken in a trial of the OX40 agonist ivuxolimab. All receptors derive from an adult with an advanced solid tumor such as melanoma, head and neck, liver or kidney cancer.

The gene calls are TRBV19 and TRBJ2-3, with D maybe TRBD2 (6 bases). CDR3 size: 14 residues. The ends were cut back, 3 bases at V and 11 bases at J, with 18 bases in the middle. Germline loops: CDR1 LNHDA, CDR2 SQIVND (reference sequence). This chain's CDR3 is CASSIGGGVEEQYF. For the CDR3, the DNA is TGTGCCAGTAGTATTGGAGGAGGGGTTGAGGAGCAGTATTTT.

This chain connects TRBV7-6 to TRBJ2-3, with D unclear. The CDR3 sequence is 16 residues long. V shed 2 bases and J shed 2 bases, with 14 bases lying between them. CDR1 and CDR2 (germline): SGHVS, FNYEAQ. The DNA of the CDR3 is TGTGCCAGCAGCTTATTCGACACCGCACCCACAGATACGCAGTATTTT. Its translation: CASSLFDTAPTDTQYF.

The CDR3 region has the DNA TGCAGCGTCTCCCCAGGGAGCTCTGGAAACACCATATATTTT. Translated: CSVSPGSSGNTIYF. The rearrangement links TRBV29-1 to TRBJ1-3, with TRBD1 as a possible D gene (5 bases). Germline lookup yields CDR1 SQVTM and CDR2 ANQGSEA. This CDR3 has 14 residues. Trimming took off 6 bases at V and 0 bases at J, with 12 bases between the two ends.

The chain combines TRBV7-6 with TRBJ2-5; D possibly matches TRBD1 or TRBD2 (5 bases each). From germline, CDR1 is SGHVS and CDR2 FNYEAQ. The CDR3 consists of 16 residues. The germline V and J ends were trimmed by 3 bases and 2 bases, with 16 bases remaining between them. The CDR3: CASSFRSGRGQETQYF. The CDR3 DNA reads TGTGCCAGCAGCTTCCGATCGGGACGGGGACAAGAGACCCAGTACTTC.

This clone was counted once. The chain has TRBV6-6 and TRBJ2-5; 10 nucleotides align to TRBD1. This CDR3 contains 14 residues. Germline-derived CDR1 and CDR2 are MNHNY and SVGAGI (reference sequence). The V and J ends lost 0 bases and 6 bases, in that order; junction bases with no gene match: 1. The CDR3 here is CASSYSDRGKTQYF. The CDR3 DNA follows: TGTGCCAGCAGTTACTCGGACAGGGGGAAGACCCAGTACTTC.

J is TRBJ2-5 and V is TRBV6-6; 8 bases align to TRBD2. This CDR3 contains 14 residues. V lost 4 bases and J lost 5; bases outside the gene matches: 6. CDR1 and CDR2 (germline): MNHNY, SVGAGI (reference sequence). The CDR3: CASSSGGDIETQYF. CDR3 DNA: TGTGCCAGCAGTTCCGGGGGGGATATCGAGACCCAGTACTTC.

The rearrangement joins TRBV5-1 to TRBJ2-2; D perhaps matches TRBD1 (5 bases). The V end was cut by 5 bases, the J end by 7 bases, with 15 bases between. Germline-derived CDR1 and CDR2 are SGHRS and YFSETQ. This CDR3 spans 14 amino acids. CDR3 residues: CASSQLQGHGELFF. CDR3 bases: TGCGCCAGCAGTCAGCTGCAGGGCCACGGGGAGCTGTTTTTT.

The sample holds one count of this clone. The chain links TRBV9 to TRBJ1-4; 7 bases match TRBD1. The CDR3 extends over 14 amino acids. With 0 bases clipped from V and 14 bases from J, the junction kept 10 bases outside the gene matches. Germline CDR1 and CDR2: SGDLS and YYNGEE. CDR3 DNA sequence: TGTGCCAGCAGCGTAGAGGGGGACAGTCGAAGGCTGTTTTTT. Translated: CASSVEGDSRRLFF.

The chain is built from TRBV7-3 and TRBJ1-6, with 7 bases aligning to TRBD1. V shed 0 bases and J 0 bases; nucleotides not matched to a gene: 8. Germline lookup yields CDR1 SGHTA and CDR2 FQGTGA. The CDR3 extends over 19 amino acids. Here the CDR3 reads CASSLTRGQDHSYNSPLHF. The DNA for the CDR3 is TGTGCCAGCAGCTTAACGCGAGGACAGGACCACTCCTATAATTCACCCCTCCACTTT.

The CDR3 protein is CASSPPSNNEKLFF. Written as DNA, the CDR3 is TGTGCCAGCTCACCACCGAGCAATAATGAAAAACTGTTTTTT. The rearrangement links TRBV18 to TRBJ1-4, with D uncertain. Per the germline V gene, CDR1 is KGHSH and CDR2 is LQKENI. This CDR3 is built from 14 residues. V was pared by 0 bases and J by 4 bases, with 6 bases between. Together with reference TRBV18 and TRBJ1-4, the CDR3 gives the full variable domain: NAGVMQNPRHLVRRRGQEARLRCSPMKGHSHVYWYRQLPEEGLKFMVYLQKENIIDESGMPKERFSAEFPKEGPSILRIQQVVRGDSAAYFCASSPPSNNEKLFFGSGTQLSVL.

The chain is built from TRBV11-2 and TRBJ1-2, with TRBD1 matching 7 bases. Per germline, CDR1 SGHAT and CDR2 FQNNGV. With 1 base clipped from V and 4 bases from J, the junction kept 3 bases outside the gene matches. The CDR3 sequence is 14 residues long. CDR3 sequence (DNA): TGTGCCAGCAGCTTAGCTCCAGGGGGCTATGGCTACACCTTC. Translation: CASSLAPGGYGYTF.

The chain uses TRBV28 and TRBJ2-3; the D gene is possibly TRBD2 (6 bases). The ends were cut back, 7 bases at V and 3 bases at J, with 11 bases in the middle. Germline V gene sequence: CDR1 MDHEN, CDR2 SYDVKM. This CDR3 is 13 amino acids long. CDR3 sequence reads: CASIAGTTDTQYF. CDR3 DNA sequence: TGTGCCAGCATTGCCGGGACTACAGATACGCAGTATTTT. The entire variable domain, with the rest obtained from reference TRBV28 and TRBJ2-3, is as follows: DVKVTQSSRYLVKRTGEKVFLECVQDMDHENMFWYRQDPGLGLRLIYFSYDVKMKEKGDIPEGYSVSREKKERFSLILESASTNQTSMYLCASIAGTTDTQYFGPGTRLTVL.

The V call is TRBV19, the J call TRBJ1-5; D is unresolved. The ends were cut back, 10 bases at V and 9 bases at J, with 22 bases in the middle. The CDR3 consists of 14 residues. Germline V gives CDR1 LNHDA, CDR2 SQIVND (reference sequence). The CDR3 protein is CATSMSGPDWPQHF. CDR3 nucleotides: TGTGCCACCTCCATGTCTGGGCCAGATTGGCCCCAGCATTTT.

The CDR3 DNA reads as TGTGCCAGCAGTCGCCTCGAGACCCAGTACTTC. Its protein is CASSRLETQYF. The chain links TRBV28 to TRBJ2-5, with unresolved D. The CDR3 extends over 11 amino acids. The germline V gene encodes CDR1 MDHEN and CDR2 SYDVKM. Trimming took 5 bases from V and 5 from J, leaving 6 bases between them. Supplemented by reference TRBV28 and TRBJ2-5, the full variable domain reads DVKVTQSSRYLVKRTGEKVFLECVQDMDHENMFWYRQDPGLGLRLIYFSYDVKMKEKGDIPEGYSVSREKKERFSLILESASTNQTSMYLCASSRLETQYFGPGTRLLVL.

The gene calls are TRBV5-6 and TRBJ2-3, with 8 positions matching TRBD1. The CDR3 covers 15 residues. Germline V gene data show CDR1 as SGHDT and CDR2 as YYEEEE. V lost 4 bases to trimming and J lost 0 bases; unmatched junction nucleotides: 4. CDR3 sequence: CASSRTGTSTDTQYF. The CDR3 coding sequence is TGTGCCAGCAGCAGGACAGGGACTAGCACAGATACGCAGTATTTT. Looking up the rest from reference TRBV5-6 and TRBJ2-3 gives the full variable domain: DAGVTQSPTHLIKTRGQQVTLRCSPKSGHDTVSWYQQALGQGPQFIFQYYEEEERQRGNFPDRFSGHQFPNYSSELNVNALLLGDSALYLCASSRTGTSTDTQYFGPGTRLTVL.

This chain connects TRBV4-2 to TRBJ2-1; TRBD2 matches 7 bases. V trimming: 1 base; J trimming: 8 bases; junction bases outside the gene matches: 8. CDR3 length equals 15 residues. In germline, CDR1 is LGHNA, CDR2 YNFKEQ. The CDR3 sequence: CASSQGIGGSYEQFF. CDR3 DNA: TGTGCCAGCAGCCAAGGTATTGGCGGGAGTTATGAGCAGTTCTTC.

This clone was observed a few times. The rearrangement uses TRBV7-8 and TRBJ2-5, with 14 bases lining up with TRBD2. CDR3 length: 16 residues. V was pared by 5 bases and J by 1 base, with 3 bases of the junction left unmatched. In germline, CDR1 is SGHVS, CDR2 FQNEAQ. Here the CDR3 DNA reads TGTGCCAGCAGCCGGGGACTAGCGGGAGTCCAAGAGACCCAGTACTTC. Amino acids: CASSRGLAGVQETQYF.

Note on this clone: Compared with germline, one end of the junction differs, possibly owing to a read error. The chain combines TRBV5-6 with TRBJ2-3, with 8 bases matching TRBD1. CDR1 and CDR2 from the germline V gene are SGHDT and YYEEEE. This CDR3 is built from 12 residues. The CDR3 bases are TGTGCCAGCAGATTGGACAGGGAGACGCAGTATTTT. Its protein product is CASRLDRETQYF.

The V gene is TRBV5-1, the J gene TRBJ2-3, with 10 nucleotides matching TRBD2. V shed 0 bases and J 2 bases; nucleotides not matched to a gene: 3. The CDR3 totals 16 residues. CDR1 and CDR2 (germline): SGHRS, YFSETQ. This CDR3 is CASSLDSGGSTDTQYF. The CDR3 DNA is TGCGCCAGCAGCTTGGATAGCGGGGGGTCCACAGATACGCAGTATTTT.

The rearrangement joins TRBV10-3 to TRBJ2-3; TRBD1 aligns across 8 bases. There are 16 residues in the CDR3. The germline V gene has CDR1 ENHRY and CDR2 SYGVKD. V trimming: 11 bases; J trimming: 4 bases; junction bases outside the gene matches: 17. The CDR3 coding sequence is TGTGCCGCCAAACAGGGGCAGGGGGCGCCGGCAGATACGCAGTATTTT. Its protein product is CAAKQGQGAPADTQYF.

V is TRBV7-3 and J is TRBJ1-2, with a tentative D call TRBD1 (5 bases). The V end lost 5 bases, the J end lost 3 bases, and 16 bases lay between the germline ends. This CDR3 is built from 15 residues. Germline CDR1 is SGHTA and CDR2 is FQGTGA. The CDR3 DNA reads TGTGCCAGCAGCCCGGGACCGGGGCGTTACTATGGCTACACCTTC. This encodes CASSPGPGRYYGYTF.